The rows below give T cell receptor beta chains drawn from one sample of a study of PD-1 blockade in mismatch repair-deficient tumors. Clones were read by immunoSEQ multiplex PCR, and TCRdb kept only the in-frame ones, dropping some. The sample holds 25,000 to 30,000 clones, around 84% seen once. The sequences come from PBMCs, collected before pembrolizumab treatment. The receptors derive from an adult with mismatch repair-deficient cancer. Both conserved end residues are part of each CDR3. The order of the fields is clone size, J gene, V gene, D gene, CDR3 protein, CDR3 DNA. A D gene is named only where the DNA matches it firmly. Not every row has a clone size; where given, it reads once, few, many or a size class.

>NA|TRBJ2-3|TRBV7-2|NA
CASSSQGGDGGDTQYF
TGTGCCAGCAGCTCACAGGGGGGGGATGGAGGGGATACGCAGTATTTT
>NA|TRBJ2-7|TRBV5-1|TRBD2
CASRQERDPYEQYF
TGCGCCAGCCGACAAGAGCGGGACCCCTACGAGCAGTACTTC
>NA|TRBJ2-5|TRBV5-4|NA
CASSITGFGSETQYF
TGTGCCAGCAGCATAACAGGGTTCGGATCAGAGACCCAGTACTTC
>NA|TRBJ2-1|TRBV4-2|TRBD2
CASSPRLAGEYNEQFF
TGTGCCAGCAGCCCCCGACTAGCGGGAGAGTACAATGAGCAGTTCTTC
>NA|TRBJ2-7|TRBV6-1|NA
CASSETRGYEQYF
TGTGCCAGCAGTGAAACTAGAGGCTACGAGCAGTACTTC
>few|TRBJ2-7|TRBV5-4|NA
CASSTTGEQYF
TGTGCCAGCAGCACGACAGGCGAGCAGTACTTC
>NA|TRBJ1-1|TRBV5-6|TRBD1
CASSLVTGQGTEAFF
TGTGCCAGCAGCTTGGTGACAGGGCAGGGCACTGAAGCTTTCTTT
>NA|TRBJ1-2|TRBV7-9|NA
CASSLSKSYGYTF
TGTGCCAGCAGCTTGAGCAAATCCTATGGCTACACCTTC
>NA|TRBJ2-1|TRBV27|NA
CASSLTQSSYNEQFF
TGTGCCAGCAGTTTAACACAGAGCTCCTACAATGAGCAGTTCTTC
>few|TRBJ2-7|TRBV27|TRBD1
CASGTGLYEQYF
TGTGCCAGCGGGACAGGACTCTACGAGCAGTACTTC
>NA|TRBJ1-2|TRBV15|NA
CATSREEGDGYTF
TGTGCCACCAGCAGAGAAGAGGGCGATGGCTACACCTTC
>NA|TRBJ2-5|TRBV28|NA
CASSLSWAHQETQYF
TGTGCCAGCAGTTTAAGTTGGGCCCACCAAGAGACCCAGTACTTC
>NA|TRBJ1-3|TRBV5-4|NA
CASSPTGSGNTIYF
TGTGCCAGCAGCCCCACGGGCTCTGGAAACACCATATATTTT
>NA|TRBJ2-5|TRBV7-2|TRBD2
CASSLGLAGGRGRETQYF
TGTGCCAGCAGCTTGGGACTAGCGGGAGGTAGGGGGAGGGAGACCCAGTACTTC
>once|TRBJ2-4|TRBV5-1|NA
CASRQAKNIQYF
TGCGCCAGCAGACAAGCCAAAAACATTCAGTACTTC
>NA|TRBJ1-2|TRBV2|TRBD1
CASTHGQGAFHGYTF
TGTGCCAGCACCCACGGACAGGGGGCTTTTCATGGCTACACCTTC
>NA|TRBJ1-2|TRBV5-4|TRBD1
CASSLKDRGNYGYTF
TGTGCCAGCAGCTTGAAGGACAGGGGCAACTATGGCTACACCTTC
>few|TRBJ1-6|TRBV7-9|TRBD1
CASSTWTGGLSPLHF
TGTGCCAGCAGCACCTGGACAGGGGGACTTTCACCCCTCCACTTT
>NA|TRBJ2-2|TRBV11-3|NA
CASSLNRNTGELFF
TGTGCCAGCAGCCTAAACAGGAACACCGGGGAGCTGTTTTTT